The next 25 T cell receptor beta chains were all read from a single sample in a study of Tregs in tolerant kidney transplant recipients. This table comes from immunoSEQ multiplex PCR, and its TCRdb copy is limited to in-frame clones, with some not included. The top ten clones hold around 0.6% of a sample with some 250,000 clones, more than 65% of them seen once. Sequencing input: CD4+ T cells from blood. These receptors were collected from a human donor in good health.

The chain joins TRBV25-1 to TRBJ1-6; D possibly corresponds to TRBD1 (6 bases). With 3 bases removed from V and 9 bases from J, the gap between germline ends came to 15 bases. CDR1 and CDR2 from the germline V gene are MGHDK and SYGVNS. The CDR3 is made up of 15 amino acids. The CDR3 region has the DNA TGTGCCAGCAGTGATTCCAGGGGAGGACCTTCACCCCTCCACTTT. Its translation: CASSDSRGGPSPLHF.

This rearrangement joins TRBV19 to TRBJ1-1, with 12 bases that match TRBD1. With V trimmed by 5 bases and J by 5 bases, 6 bases remained unmatched. The CDR3 runs to 15 residues. The germline V gene has CDR1 LNHDA and CDR2 SQIVND (reference sequence). CDR3 bases: TGTGCCAGTAGTCTGAGGGACAGGGGGCTTACTGAAGCTTTCTTT. Its translation is CASSLRDRGLTEAFF.

The chain links TRBV5-1 to TRBJ2-2; D gene unclear. In germline, CDR1 is SGHRS, CDR2 YFSETQ. The CDR3 contains 14 residues. V lost 0 bases and J 6 bases, leaving 9 bases between the germline ends. CDR3 DNA: TGCGCCAGCAGCTTGGTTGTAGGTTCCGGGGAGCTGTTTTTT. This gives the protein CASSLVVGSGELFF. The full variable domain, in which reference TRBV5-1 and TRBJ2-2 provide the parts outside the CDR3, is KAGVTQTPRYLIKTRGQQVTLSCSPISGHRSVSWYQQTPGQGLQFLFEYFSETQRNKGNFPGRFSGRQFSNSRSEMNVSTLELGDSALYLCASSLVVGSGELFFGEGSRLTVL.

The chain couples TRBV5-5 to TRBJ2-7; TRBD2 agrees at 12 bases. J was trimmed by 7 bases and V by 4 bases; bases with no gene match: 12. The length of the CDR3 is 16 residues. CDR1 and CDR2 from the germline V gene are SGHKS and YYEKEE (reference sequence). The CDR3 DNA sequence: TGTGCCAGCAGCCCCTCACTAGCGGGAGGAATGGGGGAGCAGTACTTC. Amino acids: CASSPSLAGGMGEQYF. Full variable domain (missing parts from reference TRBV5-5 and TRBJ2-7): DAGVTQSPTHLIKTRGQQVTLRCSPISGHKSVSWYQQVLGQGPQFIFQYYEKEERGRGNFPDRFSARQFPNYSSELNVNALLLGDSALYLCASSPSLAGGMGEQYFGPGTRLTVT.

The chain recombines TRBV2 with TRBJ1-5; D unclear. Germline V gene sequence: CDR1 SNHLY, CDR2 FYNNEI. V lost 6 bases and J lost 0, with 21 bases in between. The CDR3 totals 18 residues. CDR3 DNA: TGTGCCAGCAGCGCCCCCCAGGCAGCTCTCCCTAGCAATCAGCCCCAGCATTTT. Protein: CASSAPQAALPSNQPQHF.

V usage is TRBV5-1 and J usage is TRBJ2-7, with D maybe TRBD1 (5 bases). V shed 2 bases and J shed 3 bases, with 12 bases lying between them. Germline assignment: CDR1 SGHRS and CDR2 YFSETQ. The CDR3 runs to 14 residues. The CDR3 DNA is TGCGCCAGCAGCTTCGGCAGGGCTAACTACGAGCAGTACTTC. This gives the protein CASSFGRANYEQYF.

The chain couples TRBV5-6 to TRBJ2-7; the match to TRBD2 covers 14 bases. Germline trimming cut 1 base from V and 4 bases from J; bases unmatched to any gene: 4. The germline V gene encodes CDR1 SGHDT and CDR2 YYEEEE. CDR3 length: 16 residues. The CDR3 reads CASSLRLAGGPYEQYF. As DNA, the CDR3 is TGTGCCAGCAGCTTGAGACTAGCGGGAGGGCCGTACGAGCAGTACTTC. Supplemented by reference TRBV5-6 and TRBJ2-7, the full variable domain reads DAGVTQSPTHLIKTRGQQVTLRCSPKSGHDTVSWYQQALGQGPQFIFQYYEEEERQRGNFPDRFSGHQFPNYSSELNVNALLLGDSALYLCASSLRLAGGPYEQYFGPGTRLTVT.

The sample holds one count of this clone. The rearrangement links TRBV19 to TRBJ2-7, with D maybe TRBD1 (6 bases). The CDR3 has 14 residues. The germline V and J ends were trimmed by 6 bases and 5 bases, with 17 bases remaining between them. Germline V gene lookup returns CDR1 LNHDA and CDR2 SQIVND (reference sequence). In DNA form, the CDR3 reads TGTGCCAGTAGCAACAGGGCGTCCAGGGACGAGCAGTACTTC. It translates to CASSNRASRDEQYF.

The chain combines TRBV21-1 with TRBJ2-7; the DNA was not compared with TRBD1, the D call given in the table. TRBV21-1 is a pseudogene segment. The CDR3 loop spans 17 amino acids. This CDR3 is CASPGQGNHFHTYEQYF. For the CDR3, the DNA is TGTGCCAGCCCGGGACAGGGAAATCACTTCCACACCTACGAGCAGTACTTC.

The table lists this clone with a count of one. This chain uses TRBV27 with TRBJ1-5, with TRBD1 identical over 9 bases. Germline CDR1 reads MNHEY; CDR2 reads SMNVEV (reference sequence). The CDR3 sequence is 15 residues long. Trimming took 4 bases from V and 4 from J; bases not matched to a gene: 5. CDR3 sequence reads: CASSSHGTGNQPQHF. The CDR3 nucleotides read TGTGCCAGCAGTTCCCACGGGACAGGGAATCAGCCCCAGCATTTT.

The table lists this clone with a count of one. The CDR3 DNA follows: TGTGCCAGTAGTCCTGGACAGGGCACAGATACGCAGTATTTT. Translating gives CASSPGQGTDTQYF. The gene calls are TRBV19 and TRBJ2-3; 7 positions agree with TRBD1. V gave up 5 bases and J gave up 1 base; unmatched junction bases: 3. The germline V gene has CDR1 LNHDA and CDR2 SQIVND (reference sequence). The CDR3 runs 14 residues.

This clone was detected only a few times. This chain joins TRBV11-2 and TRBJ2-7; D not certain. This CDR3 comprises 14 residues. With 5 bases removed from V and 7 bases from J, the gap between germline ends came to 18 bases. Germline CDR1 and CDR2: SGHAT and FQNNGV. The CDR3 DNA sequence: TGTGCCAGCAGCCTACTACGCCACCCCTGGGAGCAGTACTTC. Protein sequence: CASSLLRHPWEQYF.

V gene TRBV29-1 combines with J gene TRBJ2-2; 7 nucleotides line up with TRBD1. The CDR3 runs 15 residues. J was trimmed by 2 bases and V by 4 bases; bases with no gene match: 7. Per the germline V gene, CDR1 is SQVTM and CDR2 is ANQGSEA. CDR3 nucleotide sequence: TGCAGCGTTGGACCTACAGGGGTTAACACCGGGGAGCTGTTTTTT. Its translation is CSVGPTGVNTGELFF.

The CDR3 reads CASSMTLGTEAFF. The CDR3 DNA follows: TGCGCCAGCAGCATGACCTTGGGCACTGAAGCTTTCTTT. The rearrangement links TRBV5-1 to TRBJ1-1, with D unresolved. This CDR3 spans 13 amino acids. Germline V gives CDR1 SGHRS, CDR2 YFSETQ. The V gene lost 4 bases and the J gene lost 4 bases, with 11 bases spanning the gap. Full variable domain (outside the CDR3, taken from reference TRBV5-1 and TRBJ1-1): KAGVTQTPRYLIKTRGQQVTLSCSPISGHRSVSWYQQTPGQGLQFLFEYFSETQRNKGNFPGRFSGRQFSNSRSEMNVSTLELGDSALYLCASSMTLGTEAFFGQGTRLTVV.

The chain joins TRBV10-3 to TRBJ1-2, with TRBD1 identical over 9 bases. CDR1 and CDR2 from the germline V gene are ENHRY and SYGVKD. J gave up 4 bases and V 5 bases, and 11 bases lay outside the gene matches. CDR3 size: 16 residues. In DNA, the CDR3 is TGTGCCATCAGTCCCGGGACAGGGACGGCGGGCTATGGCTACACCTTC. Translated, it gives CAISPGTGTAGYGYTF.

V usage is TRBV5-1 and J usage is TRBJ2-5, with 11 bases aligning to TRBD1. The trim removed 2 bases at V and 5 bases at J, leaving 5 bases unmatched. CDR1 SGHRS and CDR2 YFSETQ come from the germline V gene. This CDR3 region has 15 residues. As DNA, the CDR3 is TGCGCCAGCAGCTTCGGACAGGGGGCTAGGGAGACCCAGTACTTC. Translated: CASSFGQGARETQYF. The full variable domain, rest sourced from reference TRBV5-1 and TRBJ2-5, is KAGVTQTPRYLIKTRGQQVTLSCSPISGHRSVSWYQQTPGQGLQFLFEYFSETQRNKGNFPGRFSGRQFSNSRSEMNVSTLELGDSALYLCASSFGQGARETQYFGPGTRLLVL.

CDR3 loop: CASSSQGSVPGEQYF. The CDR3 nucleotides are TGTGCCAGCAGTTCCCAGGGGTCAGTCCCGGGCGAGCAGTACTTC. The chain has TRBV6-5 and TRBJ2-7; TRBD1 is a possible D gene (6 bases). The CDR3 consists of 15 residues. CDR1 MNHEY and CDR2 SVGAGI come from the germline V gene. Deletions cut 4 bases from V and 6 bases from J, with 19 bases between.

V and J are TRBV5-1 and TRBJ2-3; 13 bases match TRBD2. CDR1 is SGHRS and CDR2 is YFSETQ in the germline V gene. V lost 4 bases and J lost 7; bases outside the gene matches: 9. The CDR3 contains 16 residues. CDR3: CASSPGTSGTAYTQYF. CDR3 nucleotide sequence: TGCGCCAGCAGCCCGGGGACTAGCGGGACCGCTTATACGCAGTATTTT.

The J gene is TRBJ1-2, the V gene TRBV18; unclear D gene. The germline gives CDR1 KGHSH, CDR2 LQKENI. The CDR3 spans 17 residues. V was cut by 3 bases and J by 2 bases, with 19 bases left in between. The CDR3 protein is CASSPNESGGENYGYTF. CDR3 in DNA: TGTGCCAGCTCACCCAACGAGTCCGGAGGCGAAAACTATGGCTACACCTTC.

In regard to this clone: One end of the junction is discordant with germline, which a read error may explain. J is TRBJ1-1 and V is TRBV4-1; D not certain. The length of the CDR3 is 13 residues. The germline V gene has CDR1 MGHRA and CDR2 YSYEKL. The CDR3 sequence: CASSHPRGPSILF. Here the CDR3 DNA reads TGCGCCAGCAGCCACCCCCGAGGGCCGTCGATCCTCTTT.

The count of this clone is one. The gene calls are TRBV5-1 and TRBJ2-3, with 7 bases matching TRBD2. The V gene end was trimmed by 5 bases and the J gene end by 4 bases; junction bases not matched to a gene: 7. This CDR3 region has 14 residues. CDR1 is SGHRS and CDR2 is YFSETQ in the germline V gene. The chain's CDR3 is CASREGGPSDTQYF. CDR3 DNA sequence: TGCGCCAGCAGGGAGGGAGGGCCATCAGATACGCAGTATTTT.

V and J are TRBV12-5 and TRBJ2-3; 10 nucleotides agree with TRBD1. Germline loops: CDR1 LGHNT, CDR2 FRNRAP. The CDR3 consists of 16 residues. Trimming removed 1 base from V and 2 bases from J; junction bases left unmatched: 3. The CDR3, as DNA: TGTGCTAGTGGTTTGGGACAGGGGGCAGTCACAGATACGCAGTATTTT. Protein sequence: CASGLGQGAVTDTQYF.

The V gene is TRBV5-7, the J gene TRBJ2-1, with D perhaps TRBD1 (5 bases). TRBV5-7 is filed as an ORF, its function uncertain. The length of the CDR3 is 16 residues. The ends were cut back, 6 bases at V and 7 bases at J, with 23 bases in the middle. The CDR3 here is CASTGVGRARENEQFF. In nucleotides, the CDR3 is TGTGCCAGCACCGGAGTGGGCAGGGCCCGTGAGAATGAGCAGTTCTTC.

The rearrangement joins TRBV5-1 to TRBJ2-5; 7 bases line up with TRBD2. TRBJ2-7 explains the end of the DNA better; the J call may be wrong. Per the germline V gene, CDR1 is SGHRS and CDR2 is YFSETQ. The CDR3 extends over 17 amino acids. CDR3: CASSFTSGTTGAYEQYF. The CDR3 region has the DNA TGCGCCAGCAGCTTCACCTCCGGGACTACGGGTGCCTACGAGCAGTACTTC.

The chain carries TRBV5-1 and TRBJ1-6, with D tentatively TRBD1 (6 bases). CDR3 length equals 13 residues. The V end lost 4 bases, the J end lost 5 bases, and 7 bases lay between the germline ends. Germline CDR1 is SGHRS and CDR2 is YFSETQ. CDR3 DNA: TGCGCCAGCAGCGCAGGGGATAATTCACCCCTCCACTTT. Amino acid sequence: CASSAGDNSPLHF.